Below are 3 T cell receptor beta chains sequenced from a single sample in a study of blood T cell repertoires in COVID-19. Method: immunoSEQ multiplex PCR; TCRdb's copy keeps in-frame clones and lacks some. Of some 93,000 clones listed, about 85% are singletons. The sequencing sample was made of peripheral blood. These receptors came from a man between 60 and 70 years old with acute or convalescent COVID-19.

This clone was seen repeatedly, ten times or more. The V gene is TRBV20-1, the J gene TRBJ2-7; TRBD2 is a possible D gene (6 bases). Germline V gene data show CDR1 as DFQATT and CDR2 as SNEGSKA (reference sequence). V was trimmed by 3 bases and J by 4 bases, leaving 13 bases between them. The CDR3 is 13 amino acids. CDR3 amino acids: CSASGGTEYEQYF. The CDR3 nucleotides are TGCAGTGCTAGTGGCGGGACTGAGTACGAGCAGTACTTC.

The CDR3 loop reads CASSFAELITEAFF. Here the CDR3 DNA reads TGTGCCAGCAGTTTCGCGGAGTTGATCACTGAAGCTTTCTTT. The chain uses TRBV27 and TRBJ1-1; D is unresolved. CDR3 length: 14 residues. CDR1 and CDR2 from the germline V gene are MNHEY and SMNVEV (reference sequence). Trimming pared 3 bases from V and 4 bases from J, leaving 12 bases between.

The chain has TRBV5-1 and TRBJ1-6; 11 bases fit TRBD1. Trimming took 4 bases from V and 13 from J; bases not matched to a gene: 19. From germline, CDR1 is SGHRS and CDR2 YFSETQ. CDR3 length: 18 amino acids. The CDR3 region is CASSVGSSGTGGPLPLHF. The CDR3 DNA sequence: TGCGCCAGCAGCGTTGGGTCTAGCGGGACAGGGGGACCGTTGCCCCTCCACTTT.